These T cell receptor beta chains were read from a single sample in a study of OX40 agonist ivuxolimab in advanced cancers. Sequenced by immunoSEQ multiplex PCR; TCRdb stores in-frame clones only, minus some. This sample yields 90,000 or so clones, of which roughly nine tenths are seen a single time; approximately 0.3% belongs to the top ten. The specimen comprised CD4+ or CD8+ T cells sorted from blood, sampled in a trial of the OX40 agonist ivuxolimab. These receptors all stem from an adult with an advanced solid tumor such as melanoma, head and neck, liver or kidney cancer. The CDR3 runs from the conserved cysteine through the conserved F or W. A D gene is named only where the DNA matches it firmly. Expanded clones get a size class; other rows say once, few or many, or leave the size out.

clone_size | d_call | j_call | cdr3_length | v_call | cdr3_nt | cdr3_aa
- | TRBD1 | TRBJ1-2 | 14 | TRBV5-8 | TGTGCCAGCAGCTGGGGACAGGGTCTGGGCGGCTACACCTTC | CASSWGQGLGGYTF
once | - | TRBJ2-7 | 14 | TRBV11-2 | TGTGCCAGCAGCTCGACGGGAAACTCCTACGAGCAGTACTTC | CASSSTGNSYEQYF
- | - | TRBJ2-2 | 15 | TRBV7-6 | TGTGCCAGCAGCTTAAGTCCGGTGGACACCGGGGAGCTGTTTTTT | CASSLSPVDTGELFF
once | - | TRBJ2-1 | 12 | TRBV9 | TGTGCCAGCCAGCGTTCTCTGGGTGAGCAGTTCTTC | CASQRSLGEQFF
- | - | TRBJ1-6 | 15 | TRBV7-2 | TGTGCCAGCAGCTTGATCGGCGGGTATAATTCACCCCTCCACTTT | CASSLIGGYNSPLHF
- | - | TRBJ2-7 | 13 | TRBV19 | TGTGCCAGTAGTACTCAGGGGCCCGGGGCGCAGTACTTC | CASSTQGPGAQYF
- | - | TRBJ1-2 | 14 | TRBV11-2 | TGTGCCAGCAGCTTTGAGGTCCTCGACTATGGCTACACCTTC | CASSFEVLDYGYTF
- | TRBD2 | TRBJ2-2 | 17 | TRBV5-8 | TGTGCCAGCAGCCGGAAGGGACTAGCGGGGTACACCGGGGAGCTGTTTTTT | CASSRKGLAGYTGELFF
once | TRBD1 | TRBJ2-7 | 14 | TRBV2 | TGTGCCACTCGGTGGCTCGTGACAGGGGACGAGCAGTACTTC | CATRWLVTGDEQYF
- | TRBD1 | TRBJ1-2 | 15 | TRBV7-2 | TGTGCCAGCAGCTTAGCCTCCGGGACAGGGGAAGGCTACACCTTC | CASSLASGTGEGYTF
- | - | TRBJ2-6 | 14 | TRBV27 | TGTGCCAGCAGTTTATATCCTGGGGCCAACGTCCTGACTTTC | CASSLYPGANVLTF
- | - | TRBJ2-7 | 11 | TRBV25-1 | TGTGCCAGCATGGGTTATGGCAGGGAGTACTTC | CASMGYGREYF
- | TRBD1 | TRBJ1-1 | 12 | TRBV7-2 | TGTGCCAGCAGCAATAATCCAGGGGGAGCTTTCTTT | CASSNNPGGAFF
- | TRBD1 | TRBJ2-4 | 14 | TRBV7-2 | TGTGCCAGCAGCTTGAGACAGGGTGAGAACATTCAGTACTTC | CASSLRQGENIQYF
- | - | TRBJ1-5 | 14 | TRBV19 | TGTGCCAGTAGTATAGGAAAGGACAATCAGCCCCAGCATTTT | CASSIGKDNQPQHF
- | - | TRBJ2-1 | 14 | TRBV7-3 | TGTGCCAGCAGCTCAGGGGGGTCAAACAATGAGCAGTTCTTC | CASSSGGSNNEQFF
- | - | TRBJ1-3 | 14 | TRBV27 | TGTGCCAGCAGGACGGGGGCCGGTGGAAACACCATATATTTT | CASRTGAGGNTIYF
- | TRBD1 | TRBJ2-7 | 14 | TRBV15 | TGTGCCACCAGCACCCTGGGACAGGGGAAAGAGCAGTACTTC | CATSTLGQGKEQYF
- | TRBD1 | TRBJ1-4 | 14 | TRBV11-1 | TGTGCCAGCAGCCGGGACAGGGATGATGAAAAACTGTTTTTT | CASSRDRDDEKLFF
- | - | TRBJ2-1 | 12 | TRBV6-6 | TGTGCCAGCACCCCGGGTCACAATGAGCAGTTCTTC | CASTPGHNEQFF
- | TRBD2 | TRBJ2-1 | 15 | TRBV4-2 | TGTGCCAGCAGCCATAGCGGGGGGACGTACAATGAGCAGTTCTTC | CASSHSGGTYNEQFF
- | - | TRBJ2-3 | 14 | TRBV7-9 | TGTGCCAGCAGCTTACGGGGTGAGGGAGATACGCAGTATTTT | CASSLRGEGDTQYF
- | - | TRBJ2-7 | 15 | TRBV7-2 | TGTGCCAGCAGCAACCCGGGGACGGACTCCTACGAGCAGTACTTC | CASSNPGTDSYEQYF
- | - | TRBJ2-1 | 13 | TRBV7-2 | TGTGCCAGCAGCCTTGGGACTTCCCATGAGCAGTTCTTC | CASSLGTSHEQFF
once | TRBD1 | TRBJ1-1 | 14 | TRBV27 | TGTGCCAGCAGTGCAGGACAGGGGGTCGCTGAAGCTTTCTTT | CASSAGQGVAEAFF
- | - | TRBJ2-6 | 16 | TRBV7-2 | TGTGCCAGCAGCTTAGCAGTGAACTCTGGGGCCAACGTCCTGACTTTC | CASSLAVNSGANVLTF